This T cell receptor beta chain came from a study of blood T cell repertoires in COVID-19 (dated by TCRdb to 2020 to 2022). A note on the overall study: Collaborator samples came from the United States, Italy and Spain and covered acute and convalescent phases of COVID-19. The prospective study material was composed of cDNA or gDNA derived from T cells, B-cell-depleted T cells, or PBMCs. The dataset comprised deeply sampled blood TCRbeta repertoires from subjects exposed to, actively infected with, or recovered from COVID-19. The repertoires were made available in a free public database intended to serve as a resource for research on the immune response to SARS-CoV-2. Samples came from the ongoing ImmuneRACE study (first 160 participants) plus 1,254 subjects from 6 global collaborators. Sample metadata almost always included a de-identified subject ID, COVID-19 status, age in years and sex. HLA class I and class II types, where available, came from metadata supplied by the sample provider rather than from assay-based typing.

V is cut back by 4 bases and J by 4 bases, with 8 bases in the junction unmatched. The CDR3 starts with the cysteine, ends with the phenylalanine, and has 14 residues. Only the CDR3 portion is preserved as DNA: 42 bases, with reading frame beginning at the first base. CDR1 and CDR2, per the germline V gene, are SGDLS and YYNGEE. In the prospective study, participants were about 18 to 95 years old, resided in fewer than 25 geographic areas of the United States, and were enrolled through a virtual design. Cohort assignment in the prospective study relied on participant-reported clinical history from a screening survey and a study questionnaire. Recovered participants in ImmuneRACE Cohort 3 were defined as having two consecutive negative NP/OP PCR tests, clearance from a healthcare professional, or resolution of symptoms. In the prospective study, mobile phlebotomists collected whole blood, serum and a nasopharyngeal or oropharyngeal swab from each participant. Additional blood draws and questionnaires over an approximately two-month period could optionally be provided by prospective study participants. Before DNA extraction, prospective study blood samples were shipped either frozen or at room temperature.

The research as a whole found: Clinical and demographic metadata were provided uncurated, with the amount varying by source and participant.

TCRbeta CDR3 regions were amplified from genomic DNA using the immunoSEQ Assay, a bias-controlled multiplex PCR. Turning to the authors' computational methods: Within the assay, amplification of reference gene primers was used to estimate how many nucleated cells each sample contained. Sequence reads were collapsed and filtered to measure the absolute abundance of every unique TCRbeta CDR3 rearrangement. For each sample, productive Simpson clonality was calculated as the square root of Simpson's diversity index across productive rearrangements. TCRdb provides this immuneACCESS table in a form limited to in-frame rearrangements. Some clones are lacking; in checked studies, under half of them reflect an unresolved V gene, and why the rest are absent is not known. The V and J calls and clone size come from that table; D and trimming were worked out from the DNA. Across this sample there are 430,000 or so clones, with approximately 88% seen only once. The biggest ten clones account for 1.5% to 2% of the sample.

With respect to this clone: No cognate antigen has been identified for it. There are no base qualities to consult, and no much larger clone falls within one base.

The chain is assembled from TRBV9 and TRBJ2-7; TRBD1 matches 7 bases in the middle. The sequenced sample was PBMCs or T cells enriched from blood (not recorded which). The source of this sequence is a woman aged 35 to 49 who had recovered from COVID-19. The CDR3 region reads CASSPDRVWYEQYF. The DNA reads as follows: TGTGCCAGCAGCCCCGACAGGGTATGGTACGAGCAGTACTTC. The entire variable domain, with the stretches around the CDR3 drawn from the reference TRBV9 and TRBJ2-7 proteins, is DSGVTQTPKHLITATGQRVTLRCSPRSGDLSVYWYQQSLDQGLQFLIQYYNGEERAKGNILERFSAQQFPDLHSELNLSSLELGDSALYFCASSPDRVWYEQYFGPGTRLTVT.